A selection of T cell receptor beta chains follows, all from one sample in a study of post-analysis software for immune sequencing data. One entry per CDR3 protein, called by TCRdb with MiXCR from the PCR reads. The profile shows some 800,000 distinct CDR3 sequences, around 46% of them singletons. The sample taken for sequencing was blood. The source is a girl aged 10 to 17 with multiple sclerosis. The CDR3 runs from the conserved cysteine through the conserved F or W. Fields, in order: D gene, clone size, V gene, J gene, CDR3 DNA, CDR3 protein. D genes are given only for firm matches. Clone size appears in some rows only: once, few, many, or a class for an expanded clone.

.	once	TRBV29-1	TRBJ2-3	TGCAGCGTTGAACCAGGGGAGGCAGATACGCAGTATTTT	CSVEPGEADTQYF
TRBD1	.	TRBV24-1	TRBJ1-2	TGTGCCACCAGTACCCTGGGACAGAACTATGGCTACACCTTC	CATSTLGQNYGYTF
TRBD2	.	TRBV10-3	TRBJ2-5	TGTGCCATCAGTGTTACCTCAACTAGCGGAAAAGAGACCCAGTACTTC	CAISVTSTSGKETQYF
.	few	TRBV24-1	TRBJ2-3	TGTGCCACCAGTGACCCCTTAGACCCCGGCACGCAGTATTTT	CATSDPLDPGTQYF
.	.	TRBV12-3/TRBV12-4	TRBJ1-2	TGTGCCAGCAGTTTCCAGACGGTCCAATGGGGCTACACCTTC	CASSFQTVQWGYTF
TRBD1	.	TRBV6-2/TRBV6-3	TRBJ2-3	TGTGCCAGCAGTCCTGGGACAGGTGGTCCAGATACGCAGTATTTT	CASSPGTGGPDTQYF
.	.	TRBV5-1	TRBJ2-7	TGCGCCAGCAGCTTGTCCGTGGAGGCTAGGTACGAGCAGTACTTC	CASSLSVEARYEQYF
.	.	TRBV11-2	TRBJ1-1	TGTGCCAGCAGCTTAGTACGCACCACAGGTATTGGCACTGAAGCTTTCTTT	CASSLVRTTGIGTEAFF
TRBD1	.	TRBV12-3/TRBV12-4	TRBJ2-4	TGTGCCAGCAATCCCCGGGACAGAAACATTCAGTACTTC	CASNPRDRNIQYF
.	.	TRBV7-2	TRBJ1-2	TGTGCCAGCAGCTTAAGGCGGCCCCCCGGCCTAGACGACTATGGCTACACCTTC	CASSLRRPPGLDDYGYTF
.	.	TRBV10-3	TRBJ2-7	TGTGCCATCAGTGAGACAGACAGCGGCTCCTACGAGCAGTACTTC	CAISETDSGSYEQYF
TRBD1	few	TRBV28	TRBJ2-7	TGTGCCAGCAGTTTCCCGACAGGGATGGGTTTTTTCTACGAGCAGTACTTC	CASSFPTGMGFFYEQYF
TRBD2	.	TRBV4-2	TRBJ2-1	TGTGCCAGCAGCCAAGACAGGAAGCTAGCGGGAGAAAGGAATGAGCAGTTCTTC	CASSQDRKLAGERNEQFF
.	.	TRBV29-1	TRBJ2-1	TGCAGCTTGTGGAAGATCAGCTCCTACAATGAGCAGTTCTTC	CSLWKISSYNEQFF
.	few	TRBV7-2	TRBJ2-2	TGTGCCAGCAGCTTCAGCGCAGGGAACACCGGGGAGCTGTTTTTT	CASSFSAGNTGELFF
.	.	TRBV4-1	TRBJ1-5	TGCGCCAGCAGCCTGGGTGGAGACACTCAGCCCCAGCATTTT	CASSLGGDTQPQHF
.	.	TRBV13	TRBJ2-7	TGTGCCAGCAGCTTAGGCGGTGCGGGATTGATCTACGAGCAGTACTTC	CASSLGGAGLIYEQYF
TRBD2	.	TRBV5-6	TRBJ2-7	TGTGCCAGCAGCCCTTCCGTCCCCCTAGGGACTAGCAGGTCCTACGAGCAGTACTTC	CASSPSVPLGTSRSYEQYF
.	.	TRBV6-1	TRBJ1-4	TGTGCCAGCAGTGACAGGGGTGCGGCAACTAATGAAAAACGGTTTTTT	CASSDRGAATNEKRFF
.	.	TRBV11-2	TRBJ2-5	TGTGTCAGCAGCTTAACCCCATACGGGAGCCCAAATCCCGAGACCCAGTACTTC	CVSSLTPYGSPNPETQYF
.	.	TRBV20-1	TRBJ1-2	TGCAGTGCTAGAGCAGGGGACCTCGTCGTTGGCTACACCTTC	CSARAGDLVVGYTF
.	.	TRBV27	TRBJ1-2	TGTGCCAGCAGTTACAGGGCCTCGTCAATCTATGGCTACACCTTC	CASSYRASSIYGYTF
TRBD2	.	TRBV9	TRBJ2-7	TGTGCCAGCAGCGTAGATGGCGGGAGGAGGCCGTACGAGCAGTACTTC	CASSVDGGRRPYEQYF
.	.	TRBV12-3/TRBV12-4	TRBJ2-5	TGTGCCAGCAGTTTATTCTCCCCCCGATTGGGGCAGCAAGAGACCCAGTACTTC	CASSLFSPRLGQQETQYF
.	.	TRBV12-3/TRBV12-4	TRBJ2-3	TGTGCCAGCAGCCGGATACCAGGGGCTACGCAGTATTTT	CASSRIPGATQYF
.	.	TRBV5-1	TRBJ2-2	TGCGCCAGCAGCTCGCCGACCGGGGAGCTGTTTTTT	CASSSPTGELFF
.	.	TRBV10-3	TRBJ1-5	TGTGCCATCAGTGAGTTCATTGACGTTAGCAATCAGCCCCAGCATTTT	CAISEFIDVSNQPQHF
TRBD1	few	TRBV6-5	TRBJ1-1	TGTGCCAGCAGTTACCTGGCAGGGGGCTTAATTGGACGCACTGAAGCTTTCTTT	CASSYLAGGLIGRTEAFF
.	.	TRBV27	TRBJ2-7	TGTGCCAGCAGTCCAATCGGATCCCCCAACTACGAGCAGTACTTC	CASSPIGSPNYEQYF
TRBD2	.	TRBV24-1	TRBJ2-1	TGTGCCACCAGTGATCCTGGACTAGCGGCCCCCTACAATGAGCAGTTCTTC	CATSDPGLAAPYNEQFF
.	few	TRBV5-5	TRBJ2-2	TGTGCCAGCAGCTTGTGGTACACCGGGGAGCTGTTTTTT	CASSLWYTGELFF
TRBD2	.	TRBV6-5	TRBJ2-1	TGTGCCAGCATCGGGGGGTCAGATTCTGGTAGGAATGAGCAGTTCTTC	CASIGGSDSGRNEQFF
.	.	TRBV7-6	TRBJ2-6	TGTGCCAGCAGCTTAGTGTCGGGGAGGGGGGCCAACGTCCTGACTTTC	CASSLVSGRGANVLTF
.	.	TRBV7-2	TRBJ2-1	TGTGCCAGCAGCCCCCGCGGAGGTCACTACAGTGAGCAGTTCTTC	CASSPRGGHYSEQFF
TRBD2	few	TRBV20-1	TRBJ2-1	TGCAGTGCTAGAGATGCTTTCGGGGCGGGAGGGCCTAGCGATGAGCAGTTCTTC	CSARDAFGAGGPSDEQFF
TRBD1	.	TRBV6-2/TRBV6-3	TRBJ2-3	TGTGCCAGCAGTGGCGGACAGGCGGCAGGATCAGATACGCAGTATTTT	CASSGGQAAGSDTQYF
TRBD2	.	TRBV5-5	TRBJ2-1	TGTGCCAGCAGCAGCGCCGGGACTAGCGGGAGCGATGAGCAGTTCTTC	CASSSAGTSGSDEQFF
.	few	TRBV5-1	TRBJ2-1	TGCGCCAGCAGCTTGGCCGAGGGCAGTTACAATGAGCAGTTCTTC	CASSLAEGSYNEQFF
.	few	TRBV3-1	TRBJ2-1	TGTGCCAGCAGCCAAGACAGGGGGCGAAGCGGGAGCTCCTACAATGAGCAGTTCTTC	CASSQDRGRSGSSYNEQFF
.	.	TRBV27	TRBJ2-3	TGTGCCAGCAGTCCGGCCTTGGGGGGCGGGAGTATCGCAGATACGCAGTATTTT	CASSPALGGGSIADTQYF
.	.	TRBV18	TRBJ2-5	TGTGCCAGCTCCGAGAGGTACCAAGAGACCCAGTACTTC	CASSERYQETQYF
.	.	TRBV20-1	TRBJ2-4	TGCAGTGCTAGACAATCCCTAATGAACATTCAGTACTTC	CSARQSLMNIQYF
TRBD1	.	TRBV29-1	TRBJ1-2	TGCAGCGTTGGCCTGACAGGGGGCGACTATGGCTACACCTTC	CSVGLTGGDYGYTF
TRBD1	.	TRBV6-5	TRBJ2-7	TGTGCCAGCAGGAAAGACGGGACAGTCTACGAGCAGTACTTC	CASRKDGTVYEQYF
.	.	TRBV7-9	TRBJ1-1	TGTGCCAGCAACGCCCAAACAGCAGTCACTGAAGCTTTCTTT	CASNAQTAVTEAFF
TRBD2	.	TRBV7-3	TRBJ2-3	TGTGCCAGCAGCGTATCTCCGGGAGGAGATACGCAGTATTTT	CASSVSPGGDTQYF
TRBD1	.	TRBV7-9	TRBJ2-1	TGTGCCAGCAGCTCCGACAGGGCTGAGCAGTTCTTC	CASSSDRAEQFF
.	.	TRBV29-1	TRBJ2-5	TGCAGCGTTGGGGTTAGGACATGGCCGGAAGAGACCCAGTACTTC	CSVGVRTWPEETQYF
.	.	TRBV29-1	TRBJ2-5	TGCAGCGTTGAAGGTGGCGGTAGTGAGACCCAGTACTTC	CSVEGGGSETQYF
.	once	TRBV11-1	TRBJ2-4	TGTGCCAGCAGCTTATCCCCGGGAGTGTCGCGAGAGCAGTACTTC	CASSLSPGVSREQYF
TRBD2	.	TRBV29-1	TRBJ2-1	TGCAGCGTCCGACTAGCGGTCTACAATGAGCAGTTCTTC	CSVRLAVYNEQFF
.	few	TRBV10-2	TRBJ2-3	TGCGCCAGCAGTGGCGAGATGACGCAGTATTTT	CASSGEMTQYF
TRBD2	.	TRBV5-1	TRBJ2-1	TGCGCCAGCAGCCCGGGACTAGCGGGGCATGAGCAGTTCTTC	CASSPGLAGHEQFF